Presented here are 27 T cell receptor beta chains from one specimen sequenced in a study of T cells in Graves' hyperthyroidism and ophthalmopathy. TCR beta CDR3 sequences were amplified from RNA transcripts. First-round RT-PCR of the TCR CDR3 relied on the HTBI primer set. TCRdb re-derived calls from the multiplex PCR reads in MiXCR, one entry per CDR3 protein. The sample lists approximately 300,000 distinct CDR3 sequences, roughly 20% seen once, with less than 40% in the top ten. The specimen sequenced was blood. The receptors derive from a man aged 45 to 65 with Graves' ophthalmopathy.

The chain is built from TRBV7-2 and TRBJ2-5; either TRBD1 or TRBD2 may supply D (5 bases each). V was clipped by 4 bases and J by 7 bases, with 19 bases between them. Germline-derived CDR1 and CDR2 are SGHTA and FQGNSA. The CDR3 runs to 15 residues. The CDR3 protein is CASSSNRGHQGTQYF. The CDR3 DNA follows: TGTGCCAGCAGCTCCAACCGAGGGCACCAGGGGACCCAGTACTTC.

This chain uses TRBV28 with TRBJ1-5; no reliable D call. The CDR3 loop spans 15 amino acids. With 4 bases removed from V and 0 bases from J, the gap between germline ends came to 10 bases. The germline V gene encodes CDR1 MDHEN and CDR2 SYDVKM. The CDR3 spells CASSWAVDSNQPQHF. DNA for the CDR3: TGTGCCAGCAGTTGGGCAGTCGATAGCAATCAGCCCCAGCATTTT. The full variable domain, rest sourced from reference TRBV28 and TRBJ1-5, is DVKVTQSSRYLVKRTGEKVFLECVQDMDHENMFWYRQDPGLGLRLIYFSYDVKMKEKGDIPEGYSVSREKKERFSLILESASTNQTSMYLCASSWAVDSNQPQHFGDGTRLSIL.

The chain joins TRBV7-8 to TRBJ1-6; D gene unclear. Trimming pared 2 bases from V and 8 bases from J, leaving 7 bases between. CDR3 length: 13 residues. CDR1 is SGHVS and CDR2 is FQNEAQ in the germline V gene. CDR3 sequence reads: CASSLSGDSPLHF. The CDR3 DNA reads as TGTGCCAGCAGCTTATCCGGTGATTCACCCCTCCACTTT.

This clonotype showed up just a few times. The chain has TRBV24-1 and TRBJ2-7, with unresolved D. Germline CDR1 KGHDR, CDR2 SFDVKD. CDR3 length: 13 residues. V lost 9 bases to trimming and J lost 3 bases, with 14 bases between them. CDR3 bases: TGTGCCACCGCAGGCCCGTCAGGCTACGAGCAGTACTTC. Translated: CATAGPSGYEQYF.

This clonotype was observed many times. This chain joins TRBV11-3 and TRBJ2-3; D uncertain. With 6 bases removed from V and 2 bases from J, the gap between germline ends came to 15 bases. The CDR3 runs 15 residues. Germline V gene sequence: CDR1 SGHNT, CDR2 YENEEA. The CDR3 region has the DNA TGTGCCAGCAGGGCCGCAATACCGTACACAGATACGCAGTATTTT. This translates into CASRAAIPYTDTQYF.

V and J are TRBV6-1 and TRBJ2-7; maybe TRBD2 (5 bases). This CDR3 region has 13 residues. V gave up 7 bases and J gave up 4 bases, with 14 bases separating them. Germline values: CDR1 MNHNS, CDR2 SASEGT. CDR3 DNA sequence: TGTGCCAGCAAACTATCTAGCAAGTACGAGCAGTACTTC. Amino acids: CASKLSSKYEQYF.

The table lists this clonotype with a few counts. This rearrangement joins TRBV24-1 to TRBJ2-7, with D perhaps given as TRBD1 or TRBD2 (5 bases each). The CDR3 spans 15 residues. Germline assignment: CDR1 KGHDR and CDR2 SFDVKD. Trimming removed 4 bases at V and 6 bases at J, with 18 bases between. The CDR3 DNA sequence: TGTGCCACCAGTGAGTCCGGGACGGCAAGGGGCGAGCAGTACTTC. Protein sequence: CATSESGTARGEQYF.

CDR3 DNA sequence: TGTGCCAGCAGCCTCGGGACTAGCGGGAGGCAACTGGATGAGCAGTTCTTC. It specifies CASSLGTSGRQLDEQFF. The chain employs TRBV9 and TRBJ2-1, with TRBD2 matching over 15 bases. The V gene end was trimmed by 4 bases and the J gene end by 8 bases; junction bases not matched to a gene: 10. The CDR3 is 17 residues long. Germline CDR1 reads SGDLS; CDR2 reads YYNGEE.

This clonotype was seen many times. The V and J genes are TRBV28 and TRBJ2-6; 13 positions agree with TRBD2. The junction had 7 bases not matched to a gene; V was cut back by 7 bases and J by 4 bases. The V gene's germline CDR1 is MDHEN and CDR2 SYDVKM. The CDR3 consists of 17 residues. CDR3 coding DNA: TGTGCCAGCACCACTAGCGGGAGGGCTCTGGGGGCCAACGTCCTGACTTTC. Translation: CASTTSGRALGANVLTF. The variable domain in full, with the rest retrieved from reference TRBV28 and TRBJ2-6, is DVKVTQSSRYLVKRTGEKVFLECVQDMDHENMFWYRQDPGLGLRLIYFSYDVKMKEKGDIPEGYSVSREKKERFSLILESASTNQTSMYLCASTTSGRALGANVLTFGAGSRLTVL.

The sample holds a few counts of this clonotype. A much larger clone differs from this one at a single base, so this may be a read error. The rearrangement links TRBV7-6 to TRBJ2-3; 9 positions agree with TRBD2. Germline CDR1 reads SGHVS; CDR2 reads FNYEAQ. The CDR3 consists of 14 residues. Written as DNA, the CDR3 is TGTGCCGGCAGTCCTAGCGGGATCACAGATACGCAGTATTTT. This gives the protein CAGSPSGITDTQYF.

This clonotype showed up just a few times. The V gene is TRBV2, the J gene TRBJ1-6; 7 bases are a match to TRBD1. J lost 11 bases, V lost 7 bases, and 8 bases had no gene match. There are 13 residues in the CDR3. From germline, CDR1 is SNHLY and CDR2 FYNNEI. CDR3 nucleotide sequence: TGTGCCAGCATGGAAGGGGGCTCGACACCCCTCCACTTT. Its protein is CASMEGGSTPLHF.

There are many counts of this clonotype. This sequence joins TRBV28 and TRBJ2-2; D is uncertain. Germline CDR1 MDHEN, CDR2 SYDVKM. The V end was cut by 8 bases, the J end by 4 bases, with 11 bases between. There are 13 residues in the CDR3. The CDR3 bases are TGTGCCAGCCATGACTTCGGCACCGGGGAGCTGTTTTTT. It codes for CASHDFGTGELFF.

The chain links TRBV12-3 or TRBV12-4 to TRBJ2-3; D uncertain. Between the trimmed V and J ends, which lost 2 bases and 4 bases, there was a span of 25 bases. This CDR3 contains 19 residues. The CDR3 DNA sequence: TGTGCCAGCAGTTTACCTTCCCTCGGCGGACCCCTGGATGCAGATACGCAGTATTTT. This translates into CASSLPSLGGPLDADTQYF.

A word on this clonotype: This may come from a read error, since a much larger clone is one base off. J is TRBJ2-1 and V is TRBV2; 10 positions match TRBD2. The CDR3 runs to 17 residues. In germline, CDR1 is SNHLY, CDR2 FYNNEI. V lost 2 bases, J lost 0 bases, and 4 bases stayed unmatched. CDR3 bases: TGTGCCAGCAGTGAACTAGCGGGAGCTGTCTCCTACAATGAGCAGTTCTTC. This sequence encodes CASSELAGAVSYNEQFF. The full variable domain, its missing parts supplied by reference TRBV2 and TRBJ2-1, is EPEVTQTPSHQVTQMGQEVILRCVPISNHLYFYWYRQILGQKVEFLVSFYNNEISEKSEIFDDQFSVERPDGSNFTLKIRSTKLEDSAMYFCASSELAGAVSYNEQFFGPGTRLTVL.

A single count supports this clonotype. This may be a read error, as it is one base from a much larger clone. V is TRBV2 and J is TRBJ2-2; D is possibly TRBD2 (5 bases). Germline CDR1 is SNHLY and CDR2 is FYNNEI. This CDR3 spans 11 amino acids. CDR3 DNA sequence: TGTGCCAGCAACTCCGCCGGGGAGCCGTTTTTT. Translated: CASNSAGEPFF.

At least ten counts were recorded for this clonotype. CDR3 coding DNA: TGTGCCAGCAGCCAAGGGGTCACAGATACGCAGTATTTT. Protein product: CASSQGVTDTQYF. The genes are TRBV3-1 and TRBJ2-3, with D unclear. This CDR3 is 13 amino acids long. CDR1 and CDR2 from the germline V gene are LGHDT and YNNKEL (reference sequence). V was pared by 1 base and J by 2 bases, with 4 bases between.

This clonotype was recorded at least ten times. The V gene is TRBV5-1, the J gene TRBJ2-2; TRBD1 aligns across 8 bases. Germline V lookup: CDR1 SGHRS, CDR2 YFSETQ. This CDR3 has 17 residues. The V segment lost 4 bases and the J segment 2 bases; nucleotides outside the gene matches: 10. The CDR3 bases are TGCGCCAGCAGCCTGCCGAAGACAGGGGTTAACACCGGGGAGCTGTTTTTT. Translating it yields CASSLPKTGVNTGELFF.

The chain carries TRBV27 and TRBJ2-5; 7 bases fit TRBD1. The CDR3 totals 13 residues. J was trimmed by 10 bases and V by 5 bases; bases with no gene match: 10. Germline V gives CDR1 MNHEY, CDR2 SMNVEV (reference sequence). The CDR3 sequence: CASSVTGARVQYF. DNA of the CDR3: TGTGCCAGCAGTGTCACAGGGGCGCGGGTCCAGTACTTC.

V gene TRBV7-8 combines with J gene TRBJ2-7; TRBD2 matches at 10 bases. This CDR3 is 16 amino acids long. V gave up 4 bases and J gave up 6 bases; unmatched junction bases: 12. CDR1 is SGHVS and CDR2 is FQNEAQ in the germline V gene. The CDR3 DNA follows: TGTGCCAGCAGCTCCCTAAGCGGGAGGGGCCTTAGCGAGCAGTACTTC. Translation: CASSSLSGRGLSEQYF.

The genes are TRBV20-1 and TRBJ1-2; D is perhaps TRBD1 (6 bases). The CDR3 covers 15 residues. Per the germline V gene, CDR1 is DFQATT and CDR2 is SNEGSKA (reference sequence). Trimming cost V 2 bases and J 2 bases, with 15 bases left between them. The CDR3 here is CSARIPGERNYGYTF. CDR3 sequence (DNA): TGCAGTGCTAGAATCCCAGGGGAAAGGAACTATGGCTACACCTTC.

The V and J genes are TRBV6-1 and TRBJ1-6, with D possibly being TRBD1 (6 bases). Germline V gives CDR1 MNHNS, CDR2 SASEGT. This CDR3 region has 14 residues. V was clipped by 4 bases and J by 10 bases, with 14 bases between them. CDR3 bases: TGTGCCAGCAGTGGAGTACAGGGTGGCTCACCCCTCCACTTT. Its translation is CASSGVQGGSPLHF.

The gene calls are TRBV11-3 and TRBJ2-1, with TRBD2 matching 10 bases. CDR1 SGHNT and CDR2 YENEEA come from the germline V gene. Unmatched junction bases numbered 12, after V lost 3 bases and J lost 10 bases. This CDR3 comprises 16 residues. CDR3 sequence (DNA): TGTGCCAGCAGCTTTAGTAGGGATACTAGCGGGATGGAGCAGTTCTTC. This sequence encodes CASSFSRDTSGMEQFF.

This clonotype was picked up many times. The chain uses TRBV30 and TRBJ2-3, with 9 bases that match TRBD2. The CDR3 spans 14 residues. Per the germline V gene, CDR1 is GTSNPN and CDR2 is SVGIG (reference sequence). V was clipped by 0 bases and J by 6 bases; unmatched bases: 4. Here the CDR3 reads CAWSVGSGSDTQYF. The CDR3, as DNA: TGTGCCTGGAGTGTCGGTAGCGGGAGTGATACGCAGTATTTT.

The DNA for the CDR3 is TGTGCCACCAGCAGAGAACTAGCGGGGGACAATGAGCAGTTCTTC. Translated, it gives CATSRELAGDNEQFF. V usage is TRBV15 and J usage is TRBJ2-1; 11 nucleotides align to TRBD2. The CDR3 runs to 15 residues. Trimming at V came to 0 bases and at J to 5 bases, leaving 0 bases not matched to a gene. Germline CDR1 and CDR2: LNHNV and YYDKDF (reference sequence).

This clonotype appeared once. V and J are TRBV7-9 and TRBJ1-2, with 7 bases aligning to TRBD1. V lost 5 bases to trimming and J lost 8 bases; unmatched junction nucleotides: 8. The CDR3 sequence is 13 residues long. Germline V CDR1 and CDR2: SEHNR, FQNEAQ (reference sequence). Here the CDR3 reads CASSTRQGGGYTF. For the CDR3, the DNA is TGTGCCAGCAGCACTCGACAGGGCGGGGGCTACACCTTC.

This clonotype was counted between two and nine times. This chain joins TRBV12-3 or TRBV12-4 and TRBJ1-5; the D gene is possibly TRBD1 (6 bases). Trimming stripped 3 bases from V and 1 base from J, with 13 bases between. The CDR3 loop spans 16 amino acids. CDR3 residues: CASSFEMDSSNQPQHF. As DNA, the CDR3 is TGTGCCAGCAGTTTTGAAATGGACAGCAGCAATCAGCCCCAGCATTTT.

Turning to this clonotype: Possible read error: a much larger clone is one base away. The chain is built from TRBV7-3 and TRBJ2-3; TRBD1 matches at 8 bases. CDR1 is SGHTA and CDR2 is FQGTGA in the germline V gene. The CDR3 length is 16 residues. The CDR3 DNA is TGTGCCAGCACCTTACTCGGGACAGGCGTAGGCTCCGTGCAGTATTTT. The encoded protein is CASTLLGTGVGSVQYF.